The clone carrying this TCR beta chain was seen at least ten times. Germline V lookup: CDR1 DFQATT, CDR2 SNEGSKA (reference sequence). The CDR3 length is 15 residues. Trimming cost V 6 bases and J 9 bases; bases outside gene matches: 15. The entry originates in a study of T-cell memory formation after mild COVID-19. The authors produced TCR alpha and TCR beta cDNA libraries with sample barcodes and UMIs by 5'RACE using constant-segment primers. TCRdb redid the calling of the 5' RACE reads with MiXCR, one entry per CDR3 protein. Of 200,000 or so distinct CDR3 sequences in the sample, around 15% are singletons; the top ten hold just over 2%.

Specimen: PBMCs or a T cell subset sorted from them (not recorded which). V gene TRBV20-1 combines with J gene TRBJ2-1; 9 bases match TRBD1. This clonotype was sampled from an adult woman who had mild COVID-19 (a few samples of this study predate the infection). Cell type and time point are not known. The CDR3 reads CSASPGQGLASEQFF. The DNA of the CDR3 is TGCAGTGCGAGTCCGGGACAGGGCTTAGCAAGTGAGCAGTTCTTC.